One and the same sample provided the 8 T cell receptor beta chains below, sequenced in a study of T-cell reconstitution after alpha-beta-depleted transplantation in children (dated by TCRdb to the mid-2010s). The meaning of the sample's treatment or condition label: allogeneic hematopoietic cell transplantation with graft depleted of TCRalphabeta T cells and CD19 B cells. Library preparation employed PCR. Sequencer: Illumina HiSeq 2500. TCR libraries were prepared with molecular barcoding, using unique molecular identifiers to normalize TCRbeta repertoire quantification. TCRdb took the public reads, trimmed them with fastp at Q25, ran MiXCR for clone calling and kept in-frame beta chains. Rows with one shared CDR3 protein collapse into an entry with the most common genes and DNA. The sample table records approximately 650,000 distinct CDR3 sequences; roughly 14% of these occur just once. The ten largest account for approximately 0.8% of the sample.

Sequencing used PBMCs, obtained before TCRalphabeta/CD19-depleted stem cell transplant. Source of these receptors: a girl under 10 years old with congenital amegakaryocytic thrombocytopenia, due to receive a stem cell transplant.

The chain links TRBV3-1 to TRBJ2-1, with a weak D call TRBD2 (5 bases). The V end lost 4 bases, the J end lost 6 bases, and 13 bases lay between the germline ends. There are 14 residues in the CDR3. Germline V gene lookup returns CDR1 LGHDT and CDR2 YNNKEL (reference sequence). The CDR3 loop reads CASSPFPSSNEQFF. CDR3 nucleotide sequence: TGTGCCAGCAGCCCATTCCCTAGCAGCAATGAGCAGTTCTTC.

This chain connects TRBV10-2 to TRBJ2-1, with 9 bases identical to TRBD2. V was clipped by 6 bases and J by 5 bases; unmatched bases: 5. The CDR3 spans 14 residues. Looked up from germline, CDR1 is WSHSY and CDR2 is SAAADI. The CDR3 bases are TGCGCCAGCAGGACTAGCGGAGGGGACAATGAGCAGTTCTTC. Translation gives CASRTSGGDNEQFF.

This clonotype was found many times. The rearrangement links TRBV10-3 to TRBJ1-2; D gene uncertain. V was clipped by 11 bases and J by 4 bases, with 17 bases between them. The CDR3 contains 13 residues. Germline CDR1 ENHRY, CDR2 SYGVKD. CDR3 bases: TGTGCCGCCCAGAACCTACGGAGCTATGGCTACACCTTC. This gives the protein CAAQNLRSYGYTF.

This clonotype has at least ten counts. The CDR3 sequence is CASSQVDSNYGYTF. CDR3 in DNA: TGTGCCAGCAGCCAAGTTGACAGCAACTATGGCTACACCTTC. V usage is TRBV3-1 and J usage is TRBJ1-2, with D tentatively TRBD1 (5 bases). V lost 1 base, J lost 2 bases, and 8 bases lay in between. Per the germline V gene, CDR1 is LGHDT and CDR2 is YNNKEL (reference sequence). This CDR3 is 14 amino acids long.

This clonotype was counted many times. The chain joins TRBV12-5 to TRBJ2-7; TRBD1 aligns across 7 bases. There are 14 residues in the CDR3. CDR1 is LGHNT and CDR2 is FRNRAP in the germline V gene. V dropped 2 bases and J dropped 0; count of bases not matched to a gene: 1. CDR3 sequence: CASGLWDSSYEQYF. DNA for the CDR3: TGTGCTAGTGGTTTGTGGGACAGCTCCTACGAGCAGTACTTC.

This clonotype has more than one count but fewer than ten. This chain uses TRBV4-1 with TRBJ1-1; 8 bases agree with TRBD1. CDR3 length equals 17 residues. Germline values: CDR1 MGHRA, CDR2 YSYEKL. The V gene end was trimmed by 5 bases and the J gene end by 5 bases; junction bases not matched to a gene: 16. The CDR3 DNA is TGCGCCAGCAGCAAAACCTTCCGGGACAGGAAGTGGACTGAAGCTTTCTTT. Translated: CASSKTFRDRKWTEAFF.

This clonotype was detected ten times or more. This chain links TRBV6-1 with TRBJ1-6; D gene unclear. V was shortened by 2 bases and J by 10 bases, with 15 bases between the two germline ends. The CDR3 is 15 residues long. Per the germline V gene, CDR1 is MNHNS and CDR2 is SASEGT. The CDR3 nucleotides are TGTGCCAGCAGTGAAATGTCTTCTGTAGAATCACCCCTCCACTTT. Translation: CASSEMSSVESPLHF.

In its sample, this clonotype was seen many times. This chain joins TRBV6-4 and TRBJ2-1; possibly TRBD2 for D (5 bases). V was trimmed by 2 bases and J by 7 bases, leaving 9 bases between them. The germline gives CDR1 MRHNA, CDR2 SNTAGT. This CDR3 is built from 13 residues. CDR3 DNA: TGTGCCAGCAGTGACGAGGGAGAAAATGAGCAGTTCTTC. It is translated as CASSDEGENEQFF.